The clone carrying this T cell receptor (beta chain) was seen more than once but under ten times. Documented time point: pre-sensitization, week 0. The treatment was: therapeutic diphenylcyclopropenone sensitization with weekly scalp DPC. Total RNA was extracted from unfractionated whole blood. The sample originates from a study of human T cells and chemical hapten exposure. About the study: Upper inner arm skin measuring approximately 2 cm by approximately 2 cm received 2% DPC for sensitization. After 6 days, upper back 0.01% DPC patch tests were scored.

The CDR3 consists of 16 residues. V dropped 0 bases and J dropped 2 bases, with 14 bases sitting between them. TCRdb fed the RACE reads into MiXCR, producing one record per CDR3 protein. The sample has about 300,000 distinct CDR3 sequences; approximately 5% are singletons. This clonotype was obtained from a woman between 18 and 29 years old with alopecia areata. Some clones in this sample may be carry-over from other donors' samples. This chain joins TRBV12-3 or TRBV12-4 and TRBJ2-7, with D unclear. This material consisted of whole blood, taken in connection with sensitization to the hapten diphenylcyclopropenone (DPC). The DNA for the CDR3 is TGTGCCAGCAGTTTAGCTATCCACCCAGGCACCTACGAGCAGTACTTC. Its translation: CASSLAIHPGTYEQYF.